This record looks at one T cell receptor (beta chain) sequence and its context. As handled by the study authors: From reference gene primer amplification, estimates of nucleated cell counts were derived. Profiling relied on immunoSEQ multiplex PCR, and the TCRdb table lists in-frame clones only, not all of them. The V and J calls and clone size were taken over from that table, and D and trimming were inferred from the DNA. The repertoire holds 210,000 or so clones, around 84% seen once, with nearly 4.5% in the top ten. The V gene end was trimmed by 5 bases and the J gene end by 2 bases; junction bases not matched to a gene: 12. The CDR3 runs 16 residues. Germline V gene lookup returns CDR1 LNHNV and CDR2 YYDKDF (reference sequence). This record comes from a study of blood T cell repertoires in COVID-19. Study in general: Sites across the United States, Italy and Spain contributed samples from acute and convalescent COVID-19. The analysed material was cDNA or gDNA that came from T cells, B-cell-depleted T cells, or PBMCs.

The V gene is TRBV15, the J gene TRBJ2-7; 7 bases map to TRBD1. This receptor was taken from a man aged 45 to 65 with acute or convalescent COVID-19. Specimen: peripheral blood. CDR3: CATSPKGQNPPYEQYF. CDR3 nucleotide sequence: TGTGCCACCAGCCCCAAGGGACAGAATCCTCCCTACGAGCAGTACTTC.